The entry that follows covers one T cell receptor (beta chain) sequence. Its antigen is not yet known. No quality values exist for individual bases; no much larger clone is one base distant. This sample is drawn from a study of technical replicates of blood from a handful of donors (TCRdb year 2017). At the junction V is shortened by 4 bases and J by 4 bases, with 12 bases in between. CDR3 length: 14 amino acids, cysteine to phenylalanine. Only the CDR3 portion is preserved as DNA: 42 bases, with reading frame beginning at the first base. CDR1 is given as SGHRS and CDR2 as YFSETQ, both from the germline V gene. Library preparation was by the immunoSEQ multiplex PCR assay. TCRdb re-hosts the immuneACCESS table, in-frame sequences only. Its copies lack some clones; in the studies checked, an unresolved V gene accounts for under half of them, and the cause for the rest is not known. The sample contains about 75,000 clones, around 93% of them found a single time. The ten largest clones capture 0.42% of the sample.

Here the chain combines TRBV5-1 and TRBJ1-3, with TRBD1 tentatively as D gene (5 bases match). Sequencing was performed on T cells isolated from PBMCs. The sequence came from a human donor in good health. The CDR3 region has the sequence CASSIEGAGNTIYF. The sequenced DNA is TGCGCCAGCAGCATTGAAGGGGCGGGAAACACCATATATTTT.